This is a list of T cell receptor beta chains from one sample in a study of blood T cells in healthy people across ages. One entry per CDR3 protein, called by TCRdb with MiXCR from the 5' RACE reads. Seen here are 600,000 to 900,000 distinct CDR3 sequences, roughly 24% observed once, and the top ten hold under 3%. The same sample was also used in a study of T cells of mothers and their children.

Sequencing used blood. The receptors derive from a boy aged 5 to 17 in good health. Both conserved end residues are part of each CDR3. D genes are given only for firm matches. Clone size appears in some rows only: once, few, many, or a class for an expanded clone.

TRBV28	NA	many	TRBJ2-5	TGTGCCAGCAGTTTCGTCCCTCGGGGCAGACCCAAAAGCTTC	CASSFVPRGRPKSF
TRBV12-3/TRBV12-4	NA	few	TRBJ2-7	TGTGCCAGCAAACCCGAATACGGTGGGTACGAGCAGTACTTC	CASKPEYGGYEQYF
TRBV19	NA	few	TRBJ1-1	TGTGCCAGTAGTATCACAGGGCCGATGAACACTGAAGCTTTCTTT	CASSITGPMNTEAFF
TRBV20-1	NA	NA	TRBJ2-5	TGCAGTGCTAGAGATGCAGGGCAAGAGACCCAGTACTTC	CSARDAGQETQYF
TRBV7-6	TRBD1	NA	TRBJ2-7	TGTGCCAGCAGCTCCGGACAGGGAGTAGGCTACGAGCAGTACTTC	CASSSGQGVGYEQYF
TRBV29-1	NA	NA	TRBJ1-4	TGCAGCGTTATGACAGGCCCTAATGAAAAACTGTTTTTT	CSVMTGPNEKLFF
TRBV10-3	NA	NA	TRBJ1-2	TGTGCCATCAGTGAGAGCTTTGGTGGCTACACCTTC	CAISESFGGYTF
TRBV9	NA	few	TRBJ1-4	TGTGCCAGCAGCGTAAGTTGGAGAGGGGAAACAACTAATGAAAAACTGTTTTTT	CASSVSWRGETTNEKLFF
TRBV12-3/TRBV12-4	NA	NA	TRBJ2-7	TGTGCCAGCAGTTTATTCTCCGAGCAGTACTTC	CASSLFSEQYF
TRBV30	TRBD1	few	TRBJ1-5	TGTGCCTGGAGTCTCCGACAGGGGAATCAGCCCCAGCATTTT	CAWSLRQGNQPQHF
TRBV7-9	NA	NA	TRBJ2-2	TGTGCCGCACGTGGCGCGGGGCGGAACACCGGGGAGCTGTTTTTT	CAARGAGRNTGELFF
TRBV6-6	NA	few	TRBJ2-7	TGTGCCAGCAGTTACTCCCAACGGGCCTACGAGCAGTACTTC	CASSYSQRAYEQYF
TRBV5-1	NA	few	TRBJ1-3	TGCGCCAGCAGCTTGAACGGAGATATTAGAAACACCATATATTTT	CASSLNGDIRNTIYF
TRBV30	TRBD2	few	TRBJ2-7	TGTGCCTGGAGTGTACCCAAAAGCGGGGGACGATCCTACGAGCAGTACTTT	CAWSVPKSGGRSYEQYF
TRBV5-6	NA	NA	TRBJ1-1	TGTGCCAGCAGCTTGGGGGCCAGGGGCACTGAAGCTTTCTTT	CASSLGARGTEAFF
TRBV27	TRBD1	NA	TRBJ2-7	TGTGCCAGCAGTTCCGGTACCGGGACAGGCTCAGGCGAGCAGTACTTC	CASSSGTGTGSGEQYF
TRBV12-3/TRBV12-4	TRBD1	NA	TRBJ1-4	TGTGCCAGCAGCCAACTCGGGACAGGGAATGAAAAACTGTTTTTT	CASSQLGTGNEKLFF
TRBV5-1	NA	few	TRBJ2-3	TGCGCCAGCAGCTTGAGTCTGTACACAGATACGCAGTATTTT	CASSLSLYTDTQYF
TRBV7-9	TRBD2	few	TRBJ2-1	TGTGCCAGCAGCTTAGAAGGGACTAGCGGGGGAGGGAATGAGCAGTTCTTC	CASSLEGTSGGGNEQFF
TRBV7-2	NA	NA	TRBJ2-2	TGTGCCAGCAGCTCAAACTGGAACACCGGGGAGCTGTTTTTT	CASSSNWNTGELFF
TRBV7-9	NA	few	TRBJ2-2	TGTGCCAGCAGCCCGGACTACCTGCGGCTGTTTTTT	CASSPDYLRLFF
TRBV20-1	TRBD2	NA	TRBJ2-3	TGCAGTGCTGGGGGGGACACAGATACGCAGTATTTT	CSAGGDTDTQYF
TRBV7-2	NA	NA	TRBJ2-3	TGTGCCAGCAGCCCCGGAGAACGAAGCACAGATATGCAGTATTTT	CASSPGERSTDMQYF
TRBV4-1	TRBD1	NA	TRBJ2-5	TGCGCCAGCAGCCAAGGCCGGGTCAGGGGGTCGGAGACCCAGTACTTC	CASSQGRVRGSETQYF
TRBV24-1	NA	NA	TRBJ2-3	TGTGCCACCAGTGATGGGGGACCAGATACGCAGTATTTT	CATSDGGPDTQYF
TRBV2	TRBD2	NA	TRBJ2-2	TGTGCCAGCAGTCCCACTAGCGGGGGGGTCCACGGGGAGCTGTTTTTT	CASSPTSGGVHGELFF
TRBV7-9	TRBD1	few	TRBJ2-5	TGTGCCAGCAGCTTAGAATGGGGACAGGGGGACGCGAGACAAGAGACCCAGTACTTC	CASSLEWGQGDARQETQYF
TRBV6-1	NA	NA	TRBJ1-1	TGTGCCAGCAGTGAAAATCAGGTCCTGGGTGAAGCTTTCTTT	CASSENQVLGEAFF
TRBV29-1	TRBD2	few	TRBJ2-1	TGCAGCGTTGGCTCTAGCGGGATCCAGTTCTTC	CSVGSSGIQFF
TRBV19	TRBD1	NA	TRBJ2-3	TGTGCCAGTAGTTCCCGGACAGGGCCCACAGATACGCAGTATTTT	CASSSRTGPTDTQYF
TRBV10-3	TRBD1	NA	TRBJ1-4	TGTGCCATCAGTGACACAGGGGCTATCACTAATGAAAAACTGTTTTTT	CAISDTGAITNEKLFF
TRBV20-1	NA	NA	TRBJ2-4	TGCAGTGCTAAGTCAGAAGCCAAAAACATTCAGTACTTC	CSAKSEAKNIQYF
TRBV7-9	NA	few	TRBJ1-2	TGTGCCAGCAGCTTAGTGGCCTCAGGGATTCACTATGGCTACACCTTC	CASSLVASGIHYGYTF
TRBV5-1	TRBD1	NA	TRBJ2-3	TGCGCCAGCAGCTTGGCGTCGACAGGGGCAAGCACAGATACGCAGTATTTT	CASSLASTGASTDTQYF
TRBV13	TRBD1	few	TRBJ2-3	TGTGCCAGCAGCCCGGAACAGGGGTTTAGCACAGATACGCAGTATTTT	CASSPEQGFSTDTQYF
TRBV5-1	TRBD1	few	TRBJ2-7	TGCGCCAGCAGCTTGGAAGTACAGGGGGCCTCCTACGAGCAGTACTTC	CASSLEVQGASYEQYF
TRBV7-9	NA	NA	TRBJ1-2	TGTGCCAGCAGCTTAAAAGCGGGGGACAACTATGGCTACACCTTC	CASSLKAGDNYGYTF
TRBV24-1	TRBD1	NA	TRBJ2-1	TGTGCCACCAGTGATCCCCGGACAGGGGGTACCCTCAATGAGCAGTTCTTC	CATSDPRTGGTLNEQFF
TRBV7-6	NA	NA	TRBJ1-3	TGTGCCAGCAGCTTAGCGCCGAGGGAGTATTCGGGAAACACCATATATTTT	CASSLAPREYSGNTIYF
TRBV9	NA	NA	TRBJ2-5	TGTGCCAGCAGCTCCCGGGACACGACCCAAGAGACCCAGTACTTC	CASSSRDTTQETQYF
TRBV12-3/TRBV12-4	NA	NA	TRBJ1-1	TGTGCCAGCAGTGTAACAGATAACACTGAAGCTTTCTTT	CASSVTDNTEAFF
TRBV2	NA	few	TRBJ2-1	TGTGCCAGAGGCGGGCCGAGCTCCTACAATGAGCAGTTCTTC	CARGGPSSYNEQFF